Presented here are 8 T cell receptor beta chains from one specimen sequenced in a study of beta chain features in type 1 diabetes. Notes on the study in general: Among patients with Type 1 diabetes, TCRB CDR3s were moderately but significantly shorter in every one of the four CD4+ subsets.

These receptors are not linked to any known antigen. Sequenced material consisted of expressed TCRB transcripts (all of the isolated RNA was reverse transcribed). TCRdb keeps only in-frame clones here, not all; method: immunoSEQ multiplex PCR. The profile shows about 170,000 clones, 6.5% to 9.5% of them singletons. Sequenced input: central memory CD4+ T cells from blood. The receptors originated from a woman aged 40-49 years with type 1 diabetes.

This clone was counted only a few times. V is TRBV28 and J is TRBJ2-7, with TRBD2 identical over 8 bases. The CDR3 consists of 14 residues. Germline V gives CDR1 MDHEN, CDR2 SYDVKM. V lost 7 bases to trimming and J lost 3 bases; unmatched junction nucleotides: 8. CDR3 DNA: TGTGCCAGCAAAGTCGGCGGGGGGCTCTACGAGCAGTACTTC. Amino acid sequence: CASKVGGGLYEQYF.

The chain employs TRBV7-9 and TRBJ1-2, with 9 bases identical to TRBD1. With 4 bases clipped from V and 8 bases from J, the junction kept 2 bases outside the gene matches. CDR1 and CDR2 from the germline V gene are SEHNR and FQNEAQ (reference sequence). The CDR3 consists of 12 residues. Written as DNA, the CDR3 is TGTGCCAGCAGCTCGGACAGGGGCGGCTACACCTTC. Translating gives CASSSDRGGYTF.

This clone is labeled as medium-sized (0.01 to 0.1%). This sequence joins TRBV29-1 and TRBJ2-1; D ambiguous. V gave up 8 bases and J gave up 7 bases, with 15 bases separating them. CDR1 and CDR2 (germline): SQVTM, ANQGSEA. There are 12 residues in the CDR3. The CDR3 spells CSFYSSGNEQFF. Written as DNA, the CDR3 is TGCAGCTTCTACTCGTCCGGGAATGAGCAGTTCTTC.

The table lists this clone with a few counts. The rearrangement links TRBV5-1 to TRBJ1-2, with unresolved D. The V end was cut by 0 bases, the J end by 8 bases, with 11 bases between. There are 13 residues in the CDR3. Germline V CDR1 and CDR2: SGHRS, YFSETQ. CDR3 DNA: TGCGCCAGCAGCTTGGACAGCCGAGGGGGCTACACCTTC. Amino acid sequence: CASSLDSRGGYTF.

This chain joins TRBV11-2 and TRBJ2-7, with D possibly matching TRBD1 (6 bases). The V and J ends lost 6 bases and 3 bases respectively, with 18 bases between them. The CDR3 has 15 amino acids. Germline lookup yields CDR1 SGHAT and CDR2 FQNNGV. In DNA, the CDR3 is TGTGCCAGCAGATCCCCAGGGGCCTCCAACTACGAGCAGTACTTC. It yields the protein CASRSPGASNYEQYF. Variable domain in full (rest from reference TRBV11-2 and TRBJ2-7): EAGVAQSPRYKIIEKRQSVAFWCNPISGHATLYWYQQILGQGPKLLIQFQNNGVVDDSQLPKDRFSAERLKGVDSTLKIQPAKLEDSAVYLCASRSPGASNYEQYFGPGTRLTVT.

This clone came up a few times. This chain connects TRBV7-3 to TRBJ2-7; the match to TRBD2 covers 11 bases. The CDR3 runs 16 residues. Germline V gene lookup returns CDR1 SGHTA and CDR2 FQGTGA. Unmatched junction bases numbered 6, after V lost 5 bases and J lost 0 bases. The CDR3 sequence is CASSPLAGGPSYEQYF. CDR3 coding DNA: TGTGCCAGCAGCCCGTTAGCGGGAGGGCCCTCCTACGAGCAGTACTTC.

This clone was observed a few times. This rearrangement joins TRBV29-1 to TRBJ2-7, with D tentatively TRBD2 (7 bases). V was trimmed by 3 bases and J by 3 bases, leaving 18 bases between them. The germline CDR1 and CDR2 sequences are SQVTM and ANQGSEA. This CDR3 contains 15 residues. This CDR3 reads CSVEGGHGGLYEQYF. The CDR3 nucleotides read TGCAGCGTTGAGGGAGGTCACGGGGGGCTCTACGAGCAGTACTTC.

In this sample, this clone turned up a few times. V gene TRBV28 combines with J gene TRBJ2-7; 12 nucleotides agree with TRBD1. The CDR3 runs to 14 residues. Germline V CDR1 and CDR2: MDHEN, SYDVKM. The trim removed 6 bases at V and 4 bases at J, leaving 4 bases unmatched. The CDR3 bases are TGTGCCAGCAGAGGGACAGGGGGCAATTACGAGCAGTACTTC. Its protein is CASRGTGGNYEQYF.